This TCR beta chain was recorded in a study of beta chain features in type 1 diabetes. Study findings and constraints: In these data, an HLA type influence on TCRB rearrangement remained unresolved.

This clone was recorded a few times. Its antigen is currently unknown. Reverse transcription of all isolated RNA meant that expressed TCRB transcripts were sequenced. Sequenced by immunoSEQ multiplex PCR; TCRdb stores in-frame clones only, minus some. The sample shows around 300,000 clones, roughly 8% of them seen only once. CDR3 length: 15 amino acids. V gave up 0 bases and J gave up 7 bases; unmatched junction bases: 4. The germline V gene has CDR1 SEHNR and CDR2 FQNEAQ (reference sequence). The J gene is TRBJ2-5, the V gene TRBV7-9; TRBD2 aligns across 11 bases. This TCR derives from a woman younger than 35 in good health. The sample taken for sequencing was central memory CD4+ T cells from blood. CDR3 amino acids: CASSLATSGRGTQYF. CDR3 DNA: TGTGCCAGCAGCTTAGCCACTAGCGGGAGAGGGACCCAGTACTTC.